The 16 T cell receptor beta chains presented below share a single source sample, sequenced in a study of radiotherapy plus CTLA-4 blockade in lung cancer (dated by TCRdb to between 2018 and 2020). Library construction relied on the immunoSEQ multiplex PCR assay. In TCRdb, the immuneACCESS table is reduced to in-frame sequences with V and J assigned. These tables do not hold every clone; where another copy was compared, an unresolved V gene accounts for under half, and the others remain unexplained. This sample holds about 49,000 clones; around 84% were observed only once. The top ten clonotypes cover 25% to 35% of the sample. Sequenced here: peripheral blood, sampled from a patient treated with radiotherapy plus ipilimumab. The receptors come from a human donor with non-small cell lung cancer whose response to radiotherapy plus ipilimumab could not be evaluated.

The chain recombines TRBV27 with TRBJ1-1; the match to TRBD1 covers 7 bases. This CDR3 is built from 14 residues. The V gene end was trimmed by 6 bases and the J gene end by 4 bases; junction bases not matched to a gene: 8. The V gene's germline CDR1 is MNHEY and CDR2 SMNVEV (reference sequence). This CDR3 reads CASSRTGVSTEAFF. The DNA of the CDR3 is TGTGCCAGCAGCCGCACAGGGGTGAGCACTGAAGCTTTCTTT.

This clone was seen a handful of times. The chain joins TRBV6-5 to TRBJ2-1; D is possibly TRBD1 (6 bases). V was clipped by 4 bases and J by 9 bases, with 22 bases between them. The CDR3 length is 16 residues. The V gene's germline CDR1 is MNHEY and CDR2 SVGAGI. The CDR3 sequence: CASSSRDNKNPSEQFF. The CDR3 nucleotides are TGTGCCAGCAGTTCCAGGGACAACAAAAACCCTAGTGAGCAGTTCTTC.

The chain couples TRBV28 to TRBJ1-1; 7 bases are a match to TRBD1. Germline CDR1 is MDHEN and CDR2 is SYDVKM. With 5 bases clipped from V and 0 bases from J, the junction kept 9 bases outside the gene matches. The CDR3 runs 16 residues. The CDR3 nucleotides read TGTGCCAGCAGTCTCCCAATGACAGGGTTGAACACTGAAGCTTTCTTT. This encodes CASSLPMTGLNTEAFF. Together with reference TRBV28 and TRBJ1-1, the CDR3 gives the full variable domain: DVKVTQSSRYLVKRTGEKVFLECVQDMDHENMFWYRQDPGLGLRLIYFSYDVKMKEKGDIPEGYSVSREKKERFSLILESASTNQTSMYLCASSLPMTGLNTEAFFGQGTRLTVV.

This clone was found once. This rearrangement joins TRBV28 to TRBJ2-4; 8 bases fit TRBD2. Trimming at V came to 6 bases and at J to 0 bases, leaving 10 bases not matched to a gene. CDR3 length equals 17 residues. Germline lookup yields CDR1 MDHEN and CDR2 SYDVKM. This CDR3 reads CASSPQRGRKAKNIQYF. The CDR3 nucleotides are TGTGCCAGCAGCCCTCAGCGGGGGAGAAAAGCCAAAAACATTCAGTACTTC.

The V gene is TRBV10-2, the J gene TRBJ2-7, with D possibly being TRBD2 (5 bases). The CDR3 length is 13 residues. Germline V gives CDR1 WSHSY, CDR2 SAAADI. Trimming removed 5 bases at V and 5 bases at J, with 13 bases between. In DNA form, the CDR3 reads TGCGCCAGCAGTATAGCGTGGTGGGACGAGCAGTACTTC. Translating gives CASSIAWWDEQYF.

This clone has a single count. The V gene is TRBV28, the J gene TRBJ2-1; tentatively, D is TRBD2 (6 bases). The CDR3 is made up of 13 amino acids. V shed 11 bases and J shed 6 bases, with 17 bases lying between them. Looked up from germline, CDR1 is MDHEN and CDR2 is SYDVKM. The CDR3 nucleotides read TGTGCCCTCCGGGCGGGACGGAGCAATGAGCAGTTCTTC. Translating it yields CALRAGRSNEQFF.

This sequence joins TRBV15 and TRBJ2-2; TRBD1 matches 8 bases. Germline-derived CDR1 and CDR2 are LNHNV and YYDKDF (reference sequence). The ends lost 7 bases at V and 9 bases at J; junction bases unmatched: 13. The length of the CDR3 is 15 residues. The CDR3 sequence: CATTQPGQGARELFF. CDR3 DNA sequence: TGTGCCACCACCCAGCCCGGCCAGGGGGCCCGGGAGCTGTTTTTT.

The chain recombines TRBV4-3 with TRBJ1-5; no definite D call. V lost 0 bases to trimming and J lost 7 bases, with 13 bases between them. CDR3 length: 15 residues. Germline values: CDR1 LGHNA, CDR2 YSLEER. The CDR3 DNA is TGCGCCAGCAGCCAAGATAACGGGTTAACCCAGCCCCAGCATTTT. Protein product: CASSQDNGLTQPQHF.

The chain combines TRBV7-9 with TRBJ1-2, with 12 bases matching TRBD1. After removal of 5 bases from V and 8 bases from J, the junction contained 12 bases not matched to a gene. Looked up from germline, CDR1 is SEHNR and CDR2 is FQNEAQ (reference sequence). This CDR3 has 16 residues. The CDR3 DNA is TGTGCCAGCAGCCCCCCTGGGGACAGGGGGCACGGAGGCTACACCTTC. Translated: CASSPPGDRGHGGYTF.

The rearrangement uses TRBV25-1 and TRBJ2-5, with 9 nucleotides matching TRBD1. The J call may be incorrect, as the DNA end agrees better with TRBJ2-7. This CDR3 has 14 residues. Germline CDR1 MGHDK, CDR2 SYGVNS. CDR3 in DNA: TGTGCCAGCAGTTTACAGGGGGCTACCTACGAGCAGTACTTC. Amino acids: CASSLQGATYEQYF.

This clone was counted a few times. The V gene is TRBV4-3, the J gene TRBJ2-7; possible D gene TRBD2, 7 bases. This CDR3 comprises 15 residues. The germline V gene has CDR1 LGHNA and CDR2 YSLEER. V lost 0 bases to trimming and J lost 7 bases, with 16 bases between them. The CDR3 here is CASSQDYREGWEQYF. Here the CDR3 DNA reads TGCGCCAGCAGCCAAGATTACAGGGAGGGTTGGGAGCAGTACTTC.

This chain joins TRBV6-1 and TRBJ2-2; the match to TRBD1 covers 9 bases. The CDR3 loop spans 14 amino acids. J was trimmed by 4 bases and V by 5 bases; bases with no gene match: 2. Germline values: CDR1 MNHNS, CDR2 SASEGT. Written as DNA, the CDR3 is TGTGCCAGCAGTAGGGACAGGGCCACCGGGGAGCTGTTTTTT. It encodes CASSRDRATGELFF.

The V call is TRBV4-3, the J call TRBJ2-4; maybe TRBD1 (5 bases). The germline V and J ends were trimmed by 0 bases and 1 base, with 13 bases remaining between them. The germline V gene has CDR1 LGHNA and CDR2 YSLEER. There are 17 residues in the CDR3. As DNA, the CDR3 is TGCGCCAGCAGCCAAGATGGGCAGGGTGCGGCCAAAAACATTCAGTACTTC. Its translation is CASSQDGQGAAKNIQYF.

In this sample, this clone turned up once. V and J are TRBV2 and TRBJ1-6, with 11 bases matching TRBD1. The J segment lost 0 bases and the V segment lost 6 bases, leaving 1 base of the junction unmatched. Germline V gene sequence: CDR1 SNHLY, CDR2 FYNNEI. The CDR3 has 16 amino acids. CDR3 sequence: CASSGTGGSYNSPLHF. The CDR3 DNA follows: TGTGCCAGCAGCGGGACAGGGGGCTCCTATAATTCACCCCTCCACTTT.

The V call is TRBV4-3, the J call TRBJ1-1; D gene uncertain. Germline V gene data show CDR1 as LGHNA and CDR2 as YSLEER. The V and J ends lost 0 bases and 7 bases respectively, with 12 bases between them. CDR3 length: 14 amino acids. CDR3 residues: CASSQESGGYEAFF. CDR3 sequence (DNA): TGCGCCAGCAGCCAAGAGTCGGGTGGGTATGAAGCTTTCTTT.

CDR3 residues: CASGHSSITDTQYF. Here the CDR3 DNA reads TGTGCCAGCGGACACAGTTCGATCACAGATACGCAGTATTTT. The V call is TRBV7-2, the J call TRBJ2-3; perhaps TRBD1 as D (5 bases). The CDR3 totals 14 residues. The V gene lost 8 bases and the J gene lost 2 bases, with 14 bases spanning the gap. Looked up from germline, CDR1 is SGHTA and CDR2 is FQGNSA.